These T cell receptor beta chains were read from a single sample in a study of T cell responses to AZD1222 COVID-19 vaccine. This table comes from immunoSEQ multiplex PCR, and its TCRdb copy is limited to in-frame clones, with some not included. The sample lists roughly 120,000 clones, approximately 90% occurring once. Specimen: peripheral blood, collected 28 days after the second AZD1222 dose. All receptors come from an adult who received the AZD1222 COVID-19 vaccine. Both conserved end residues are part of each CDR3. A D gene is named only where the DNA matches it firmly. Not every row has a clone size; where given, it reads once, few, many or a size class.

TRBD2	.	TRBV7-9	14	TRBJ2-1	TGTGCCAGCAGCCGGACTAGCGGGACGGGTGAGCAGTTCTTC	CASSRTSGTGEQFF
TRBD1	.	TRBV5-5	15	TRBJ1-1	TGTGCCAGCAGCTTGGGGACAGGGTTGAACACTGAAGCTTTCTTT	CASSLGTGLNTEAFF
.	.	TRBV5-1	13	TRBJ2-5	TGCGCCAGCAGCTTGACCAGAGAAGAGACCCAGTACTTC	CASSLTREETQYF
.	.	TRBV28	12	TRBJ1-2	TGTGCCAGCACAATCATCGCCGGGGGCTACACCTTC	CASTIIAGGYTF
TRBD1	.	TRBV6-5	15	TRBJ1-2	TGTGCCAGCAGTCCTTTGGACAGGGGACGCTATGGCTACACCTTC	CASSPLDRGRYGYTF
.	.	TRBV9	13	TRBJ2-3	TGTGCCAGCAACGGCCCTGGGGAGGATACGCAGTATTTT	CASNGPGEDTQYF
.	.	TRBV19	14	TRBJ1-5	TGTGCCAGTAGTTCCAGGAATAGCAATCAGCCCCAGCATTTT	CASSSRNSNQPQHF
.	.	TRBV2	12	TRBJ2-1	TGTGCCAGCAGAGAATTGATCGGAGAGCAGTTCTTC	CASRELIGEQFF
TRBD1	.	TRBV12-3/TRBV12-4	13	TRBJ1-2	TGTGCCAGCAGTGCCCTGACAGGGTATGGCTACACCTTC	CASSALTGYGYTF
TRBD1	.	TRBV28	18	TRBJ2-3	TGTGCCAGCAGTTCTTTAGGTGTCAGGGGGAAAGTGATAGATACGCAGTATTTT	CASSSLGVRGKVIDTQYF
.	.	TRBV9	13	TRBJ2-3	TGTGCCAGCAGCGTAGGAAGGACAGATACGCAGTATTTT	CASSVGRTDTQYF
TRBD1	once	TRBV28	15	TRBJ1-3	TGTGCCAGCAGTTTCCAGGGGGATGGAGGAAACACCATATATTTT	CASSFQGDGGNTIYF
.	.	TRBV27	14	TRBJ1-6	TGTGCCAGCGCCAGAAGCTCCTATAATTCACCCCTCCACTTT	CASARSSYNSPLHF
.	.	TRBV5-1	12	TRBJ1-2	TGCGCCAGCAGCTTGACCCGGGATGGCTACACCTTC	CASSLTRDGYTF
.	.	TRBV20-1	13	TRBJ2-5	TGCAGTGCTAGTAGGTCGGTGGGGGAGACCCAGTACTTC	CSASRSVGETQYF
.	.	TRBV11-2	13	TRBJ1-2	TGTGCCAGCAGCTTAGGGGCAGAATATGGCTACACCTTC	CASSLGAEYGYTF
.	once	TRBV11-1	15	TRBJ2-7	TGTGCCAGCAGCTTAAGCGAGGGTAGGGCCTACGAGCAGTACTTC	CASSLSEGRAYEQYF
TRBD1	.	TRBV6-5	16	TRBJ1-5	TGTGCCAGCAGTTCACGCGACAGGGGGACTGATCAGCCCCAGCATTTT	CASSSRDRGTDQPQHF
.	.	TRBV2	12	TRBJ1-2	TGTGCCAGCAGGGAGACTAACTATGGCTACACCTTC	CASRETNYGYTF
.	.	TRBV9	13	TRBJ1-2	TGTGCCAGCAGCCCAGAGGGGGGGTATGGCTACACCTTC	CASSPEGGYGYTF
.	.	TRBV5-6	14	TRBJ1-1	TGTGCCAGCAGCTTGAGAGGGGCTAGGGCTGAAGCTTTCTTT	CASSLRGARAEAFF
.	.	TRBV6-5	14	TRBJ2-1	TGTGCCAGCAGGTCTCCGTTTCGGCTCAATGAGCAGTTCTTC	CASRSPFRLNEQFF
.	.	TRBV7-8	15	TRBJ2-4	TGTGCCAGCAGCTTAAACAGCGGCCCAAAAAACATTCAGTACTTC	CASSLNSGPKNIQYF
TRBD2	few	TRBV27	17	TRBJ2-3	TGTGCCAGCAGTTCGACTAGCGGGGTCTGGGGCACAGATACGCAGTATTTT	CASSSTSGVWGTDTQYF
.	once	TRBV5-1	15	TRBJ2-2	TGCGCCAGCAGCTTGGGGGGGCAGAACACCGGGGAGCTGTTTTTT	CASSLGGQNTGELFF
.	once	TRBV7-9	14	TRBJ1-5	TGTGCCAGCAGCTTACAGCCAGGGGTAGGACCCCAGCATTTT	CASSLQPGVGPQHF
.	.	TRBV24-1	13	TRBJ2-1	TGTGCCACCAGCGAGGGCTCCTACAATGAGCAGTTCTTC	CATSEGSYNEQFF
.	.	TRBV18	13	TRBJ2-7	TGTGCCAGCTCACCATCCACTGAGTACGAGCAGTACTTC	CASSPSTEYEQYF
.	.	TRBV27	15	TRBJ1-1	TGTGCCAGCAATAAGGGGACCGACAGGTACACTGAAGCTTTCTTT	CASNKGTDRYTEAFF
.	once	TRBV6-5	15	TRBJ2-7	TGTGCCAGCAGTTCGGACAGTCCGAGCTCCTACGAGCAGTACTTC	CASSSDSPSSYEQYF
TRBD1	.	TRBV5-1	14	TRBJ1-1	TGCGCCAGCAGCTTGGGGGGACAGGGGACTGAAGCTTTCTTT	CASSLGGQGTEAFF
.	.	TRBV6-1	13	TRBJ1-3	TGTGCCAGCAGGGAAGCCTCTGGAAACACCATATATTTT	CASREASGNTIYF
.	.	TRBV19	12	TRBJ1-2	TGTGCCACCGCGGGGGGGGCTCATGGCTACACCTTC	CATAGGAHGYTF
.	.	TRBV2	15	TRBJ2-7	TGTGCCAGCAGTGAAGCGATGGCCGGCTCCTACGAGCAGTACTTC	CASSEAMAGSYEQYF
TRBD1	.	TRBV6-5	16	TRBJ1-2	TGTGCCAGCAGTTACTCAACCGGGACAGGGTCCTATGGCTACACCTTC	CASSYSTGTGSYGYTF
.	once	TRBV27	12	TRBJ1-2	TGTGCCAGCAGGTCAAGCAACTATGGCTACACCTTC	CASRSSNYGYTF
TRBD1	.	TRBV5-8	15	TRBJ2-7	TGTGCCAGCAGCTCCACAGGGGGCCAACCCTACGAGCAGTACTTC	CASSSTGGQPYEQYF
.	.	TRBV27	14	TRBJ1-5	TGTGCCAGCAGTTTATATGGGGGCAATCAGCCCCAGCATTTT	CASSLYGGNQPQHF
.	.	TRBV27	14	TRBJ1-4	TGTGCCAGCAGACGACAGCCCGGAGGTGAAAAACTGTTTTTT	CASRRQPGGEKLFF
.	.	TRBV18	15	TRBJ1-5	TGTGCCAGCTCACCTACAGGGAGTAGCAATCAGCCCCAGCATTTT	CASSPTGSSNQPQHF
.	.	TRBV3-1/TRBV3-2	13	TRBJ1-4	TGTGCCAGCAGCCAAGGGCTAAATGAAAAACTGTTTTTT	CASSQGLNEKLFF
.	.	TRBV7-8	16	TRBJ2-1	TGTGCCAGCAGCATCCGGACAGGCGGGGTTCACAATGAGCAGTTCTTC	CASSIRTGGVHNEQFF
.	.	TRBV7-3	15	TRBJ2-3	TGTGCCAGCAGCTTTCGTTCAGCAAGCACAGATACGCAGTATTTT	CASSFRSASTDTQYF
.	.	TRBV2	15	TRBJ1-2	TGTGCCAGCAGTGACGTAGGGACCCCTATGAATGGCTACACCTTC	CASSDVGTPMNGYTF
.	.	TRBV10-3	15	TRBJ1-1	TGTGCCATCAGTGGCTTCGCAGACCCCACTTCGGAAGCTTTCTTT	CAISGFADPTSEAFF
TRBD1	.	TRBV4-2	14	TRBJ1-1	TGTGCCAGCAGCCCATTTGACAGGGTATACGAAGCTTTCTTT	CASSPFDRVYEAFF